The sequence of this T cell receptor beta chain was determined in a study of CD8 T cells in Susac syndrome. From blood CD8+ and CD4+ T cells, TCR beta sequences were generated. Germline CDR1 is SEHNR and CDR2 is FQNEAQ (reference sequence). The CDR3 totals 12 residues. The V end was cut by 7 bases, the J end by 9 bases, with 13 bases between. RNA was extracted with the RNeasy kit, and a quantity of roughly 0.5 to 1 ug was reverse transcribed using random hexamers. Each CDR3 protein is one row after TCRdb ran MiXCR on the immunoSEQ multiplex PCR reads. The table records about 300,000 distinct CDR3 sequences, about 91% of them present only once. This clonotype was found once.

Specimen: CD8+ T cells from PBMCs. The chain couples TRBV7-9 to TRBJ2-1; no firm D call. The clonotype originates from a human donor with multiple sclerosis. The CDR3 is CASTLPSSEQFF. For the CDR3, the DNA is TGTGCCAGCACCCTCCCCTCTAGTGAGCAGTTCTTC.